The entry below describes one TCR beta chain. Its antigen has not been determined. No base-level quality is on record; no much larger clone is a single base apart. Library preparation used the immunoSEQ multiplex PCR assay. Following the manufacturer's protocol, the hsTCRB Kit was used to amplify rearranged TCR beta chain sequences. Sequencing of TCRB libraries was carried out on an Illumina MiSeq. As for the original processing: The kit vendor's proprietary platform handled demultiplexing, trimming and gene mapping. TCRdb holds this immuneACCESS table with in-frame rearrangements only. Some clones are missing; in checked studies, unresolved V genes explain under half, and the rest has no known cause. Clone size and V and J calls were adopted from that table, with D and trimming inferred from the DNA. Within this sample are about 56,000 clones, with 75% to 90% of them counted one time only. The leading ten clones occupy more than 1.1% of the sample.

The sample's time point label is to be understood as: week 23, last vaccination. Each vaccine dose was 300 ug of a 20-mer mutant IDH1 peptide in Montanide, given subcutaneously with topical imiquimod. All donors had newly diagnosed IDH1-mutant astrocytomas of WHO grade 3 or 4 that showed loss of nuclear ATRX. The samples were drawn from NOA16, a multicentre, single-arm, open-label phase I trial in Germany that tested a mutant IDH1 peptide vaccine in humans for the first time. Genomic DNA for TCRB sequencing was extracted from EDTA blood using the DNeasy Blood and Tissue Kit. This specimen comes from a study of a mutant IDH1 vaccine in newly diagnosed glioma (dated by TCRdb to about 2021). About the investigation overall: Patients were given eight vaccinations, in weeks 1, 3, 5, 7, 11, 15, 19 and 23, which matched visits V03 through V10. Longitudinal TCRB deep sequencing was performed for 25 to 30 treated patients wherever samples were available for exploratory analyses. Of the roughly 30 treated patients, around 60% were male and around 38% were female, and a mean age of roughly 37 years was recorded. Before enrollment, patients had received standard therapy of radiotherapy alone, temozolomide alone, or radiochemotherapy with temozolomide; most received the combination. Peripheral blood samples were drawn at six visits, namely V03 (baseline), V05, V07, V10, V12 and V13. Vaccination began 4-6 weeks after radiotherapy alone, or alongside temozolomide cycles in the chemotherapy-containing groups.

The germline V gene provides CDR1 MNHEY and CDR2 SVGAGI. Measured from the cysteine to the phenylalanine, the CDR3 is 11 residues long. Only the CDR3 portion is preserved as DNA: 33 bases, with reading frame beginning at the first base. The V end loses 8 bases and the J end loses 4 bases, and a stretch of 7 bases separates them. The paper as a whole reports these results and caveats: The authors stated that sample limitations prevented analyses of patient blood samples from being reproduced. Across multiple MHC alleles, vaccine-induced immune responses were seen in 90% to 95% of patients. Selection of PBMC samples for TCRB deep sequencing was based on availability. No apparent relationship was observed between pseudoprogression and alterations in the top peripheral T cell clonotypes detected by TCRB sequencing.

The TCR comes from a man in his forties with glioma. This chain joins TRBV6-5 to TRBJ2-3; the D gene is unclear. The sample here was PBMCs, taken from a glioma patient whose treatment included an IDH1 peptide vaccine. The CDR3 region reads CASHSADTQYF. The nucleotide sequence is given as TGTGCCAGCCACAGCGCAGATACGCAGTATTTT.